This T cell receptor (beta chain) was obtained from a study of T-cell memory formation after mild COVID-19. Notes on the study in general: SARS-CoV-2 specificity of second-wave clones peaking day 37 was unconfirmed.

One entry per CDR3 protein, called by TCRdb with MiXCR from the 5' RACE reads. The sample lists about 400,000 distinct CDR3 sequences, 23% seen once, with around 13% in the top ten. This clonotype was seen a handful of times. What it binds is unknown. Germline CDR1 SGHRS, CDR2 YFSETQ. Trimming removed 4 bases from V and 9 bases from J; junction bases left unmatched: 11. This CDR3 contains 15 residues. The chain combines TRBV5-1 with TRBJ2-1; 9 bases line up with TRBD1. The material sequenced was PBMCs or a T cell subset sorted from them (not recorded which). The clonotype comes from an adult woman who had mild COVID-19 (a few samples of this study predate the infection). Cell type and time point are not known. The CDR3 here is CASSQTGTGKGEQFF. CDR3 nucleotides: TGCGCCAGCAGCCAGACCGGGACAGGGAAAGGTGAGCAGTTCTTC. Based on the CDR3 plus reference TRBV5-1 and TRBJ2-1, the full variable domain is KAGVTQTPRYLIKTRGQQVTLSCSPISGHRSVSWYQQTPGQGLQFLFEYFSETQRNKGNFPGRFSGRQFSNSRSEMNVSTLELGDSALYLCASSQTGTGKGEQFFGPGTRLTVL.